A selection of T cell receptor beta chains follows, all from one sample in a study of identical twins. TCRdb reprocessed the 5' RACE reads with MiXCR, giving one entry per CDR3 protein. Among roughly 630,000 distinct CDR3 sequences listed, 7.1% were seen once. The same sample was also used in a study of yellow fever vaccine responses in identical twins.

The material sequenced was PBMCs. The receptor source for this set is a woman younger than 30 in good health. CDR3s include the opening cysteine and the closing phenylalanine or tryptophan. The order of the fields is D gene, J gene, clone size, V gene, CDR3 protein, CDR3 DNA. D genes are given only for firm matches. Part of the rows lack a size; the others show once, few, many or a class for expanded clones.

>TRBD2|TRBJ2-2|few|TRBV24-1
CATSSSGRLNTGELFF
TGTGCCACCAGCTCTAGCGGGAGGTTGAACACCGGGGAGCTGTTTTTT
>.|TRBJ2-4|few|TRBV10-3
CAISDGSNTVKNIQYF
TGTGCCATCAGTGATGGAAGTAACACGGTAAAAAACATTCAGTACTTC
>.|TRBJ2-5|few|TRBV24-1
CATAISGLETQYF
TGTGCCACCGCCATCTCGGGTTTGGAGACCCAGTACTTC
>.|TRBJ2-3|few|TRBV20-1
CSARHYTDTQYF
TGCAGTGCTAGACACTACACAGATACGCAGTATTTT
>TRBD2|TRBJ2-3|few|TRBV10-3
CAISDGLGGNTDTQYF
TGTGCCATCAGTGATGGGTTGGGGGGGAACACAGATACGCAGTATTTT
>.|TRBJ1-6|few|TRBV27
CASSSGRGPDNNSPLHF
TGTGCCAGCAGTTCGGGAAGGGGTCCGGATAATAATTCACCCCTCCACTTT
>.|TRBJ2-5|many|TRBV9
CASSEGLQETQYF
TGTGCCAGCAGCGAGGGTTTACAAGAGACCCAGTACTTC
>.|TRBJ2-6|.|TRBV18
CASSPGTSGANVLTF
TGTGCCAGCTCACCGGGGACGTCTGGGGCCAACGTCCTGACTTTC
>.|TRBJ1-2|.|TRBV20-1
CSARLQGRGYTF
TGCAGTGCCCGGTTGCAGGGACGAGGCTACACCTTC
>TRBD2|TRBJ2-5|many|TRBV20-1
CSVNPMGVAGVETQYF
TGCAGTGTTAACCCTATGGGGGTAGCGGGAGTAGAGACCCAGTACTTC
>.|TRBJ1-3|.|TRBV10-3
CASNQAGNTIYF
TGTGCGAGTAACCAAGCTGGAAACACCATATATTTT
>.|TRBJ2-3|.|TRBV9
CASSVRWGSRSGGKDTQYF
TGTGCCAGCAGCGTTAGGTGGGGATCCCGCTCTGGTGGAAAGGATACGCAGTATTTT
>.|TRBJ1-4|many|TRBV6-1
CASSRGILNEKLFF
TGTGCCAGCAGCAGGGGCATCCTTAATGAAAAACTGTTTTTT
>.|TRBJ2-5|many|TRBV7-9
CASSLEGLQETQYF
TGCGCCAGCAGCTTGGAGGGCCTCCAAGAGACCCAGTACTTC
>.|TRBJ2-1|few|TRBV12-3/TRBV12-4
CASSFLHFNEQFF
TGTGCCAGCAGTTTTCTGCACTTCAATGAGCAGTTCTTC
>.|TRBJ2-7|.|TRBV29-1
CSVMVRGYEQYF
TGCAGCGTCATGGTCCGAGGGTACGAGCAGTACTTC
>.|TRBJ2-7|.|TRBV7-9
CASRSGGLYDEQYF
TGTGCCAGCAGAAGTGGTGGTCTATACGACGAGCAGTACTTC
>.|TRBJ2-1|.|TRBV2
CASSELGNYNEQFF
TGTGCCAGCAGTGAACTAGGGAACTACAATGAGCAGTTCTTC
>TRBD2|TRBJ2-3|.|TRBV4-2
CASSQVVSGGPVDTQYF
TGTGCCAGCAGCCAAGTAGTGAGCGGGGGGCCCGTGGATACGCAGTATTTT
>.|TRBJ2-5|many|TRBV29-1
CSAQGFGETQYF
TGCAGCGCGCAGGGTTTTGGCGAGACCCAGTACTTC
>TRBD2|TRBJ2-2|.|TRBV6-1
CASRQTQGLAGAGELFF
TGTGCCAGCAGGCAAACGCAGGGATTAGCGGGAGCCGGGGAGCTGTTTTTT
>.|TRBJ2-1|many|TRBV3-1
CASSPYPGTYEQFF
TGTGCCAGCAGCCCCTACCCAGGGACTTATGAGCAGTTCTTC
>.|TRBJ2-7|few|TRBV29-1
CSVVVADRSYEQYF
TGCAGCGTTGTTGTAGCGGACCGCTCCTACGAGCAGTACTTC
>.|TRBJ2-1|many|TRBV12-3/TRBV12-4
CASTIRDRGGNEQFF
TGTGCCAGCACTATCCGGGACCGGGGTGGCAATGAGCAGTTCTTC
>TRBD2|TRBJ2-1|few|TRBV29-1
CSVRAGGGVKNNEQFF
TGCAGCGTACGAGCGGGAGGAGGGGTTAAAAACAATGAGCAGTTCTTC
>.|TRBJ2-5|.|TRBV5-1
CASSFAATVGQETQYF
TGCGCCAGCAGCTTTGCCGCGACAGTGGGCCAAGAGACCCAGTACTTC
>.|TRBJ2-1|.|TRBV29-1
CSVDSWSFF
TGCAGCGTTGATTCGTGGTCGTTCTTC
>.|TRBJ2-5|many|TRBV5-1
CASSLNRKETQYF
TGCGCCAGCAGCTTGAACAGAAAAGAGACCCAGTACTTC
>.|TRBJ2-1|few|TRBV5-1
CASSLGDRGEQFF
TGCGCCAGCAGCTTGGGTGATCGCGGTGAGCAGTTCTTC
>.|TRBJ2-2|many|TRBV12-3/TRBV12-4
CASSSVDSGELFF
TGTGCCAGCAGTTCAGTAGATTCCGGGGAGCTGTTTTTT
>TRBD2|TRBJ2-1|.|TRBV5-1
CASSFRLAGKSSYNEQFF
TGCGCCAGCAGCTTTCGACTAGCGGGCAAGAGCTCCTACAATGAGCAGTTCTTC
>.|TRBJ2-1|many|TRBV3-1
CASSQQDGTYNEQFF
TGTGCCAGCAGCCAACAAGATGGTACATACAATGAGCAGTTCTTC
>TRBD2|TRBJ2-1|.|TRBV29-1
CSVEESGAGSEQFF
TGCAGCGTTGAAGAGAGCGGGGCCGGGAGTGAGCAGTTCTTC
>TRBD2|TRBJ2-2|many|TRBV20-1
CSATGTSVTGELFF
TGCAGTGCGACCGGGACTAGCGTCACCGGGGAGCTGTTTTTT
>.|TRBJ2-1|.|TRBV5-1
CASKETMTVNFQFF
TGCGCCAGCAAGGAGACAATGACAGTCAACTTCCAGTTCTTC
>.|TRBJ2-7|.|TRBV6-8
CASPGPGWASGKGAYEQYF
TGTGCCAGCCCCGGACCCGGATGGGCTAGCGGCAAGGGGGCCTACGAGCAGTACTTC
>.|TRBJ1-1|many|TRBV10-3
CAISEVQSTEAFF
TGTGCCATCAGTGAAGTACAGTCCACTGAAGCTTTCTTT
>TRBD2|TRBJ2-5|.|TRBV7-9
CASSPQTSGGAGETQYF
TGTGCCAGCAGCCCCCAGACTAGCGGGGGGGCCGGTGAGACCCAGTACTTC
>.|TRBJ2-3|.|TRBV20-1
CSAVIRPDTQYF
TGCAGTGCAGTGATTAGGCCAGATACGCAGTATTTT
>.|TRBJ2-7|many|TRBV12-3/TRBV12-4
CASSFSGFEQYF
TGTGCCAGCAGTTTTAGCGGCTTCGAGCAGTACTTC
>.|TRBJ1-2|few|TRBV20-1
CSARGEDYGYTF
TGCAGTGCCCGGGGGGAGGACTATGGCTACACCTTC
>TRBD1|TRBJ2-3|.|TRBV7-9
CSSSLGGTGPTDTQYF
TGTTCCAGCAGCTTAGGGGGGACAGGGCCCACAGATACGCAGTATTTT
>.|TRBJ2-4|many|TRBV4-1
CASSQELGSLAKNIQYF
TGCGCCAGCAGCCAAGAACTTGGGTCTCTAGCCAAAAACATTCAGTACTTC
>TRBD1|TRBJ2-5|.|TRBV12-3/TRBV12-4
CASFRDRGLVGETQYF
TGTGCCAGCTTCCGGGACAGGGGCCTCGTAGGAGAGACCCAGTACTTC
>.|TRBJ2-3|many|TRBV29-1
CSVDPTFGTTDTDTQYF
TGCAGCGTTGACCCAACTTTCGGGACAACGGACACAGATACGCAGTATTTT
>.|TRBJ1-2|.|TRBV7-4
CASSLVPGEGYGYTF
TGTGCCAGCAGCTTAGTTCCGGGAGAGGGGTATGGCTACACCTTC
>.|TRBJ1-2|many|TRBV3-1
CASSQGTVLYGYTF
TGTGCCAGCAGCCAAGGGACAGTTCTTTATGGCTACACCTTC
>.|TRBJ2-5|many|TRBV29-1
CSVMIGLQWETQYF
TGCAGCGTTATGATAGGACTCCAATGGGAGACCCAGTACTTC
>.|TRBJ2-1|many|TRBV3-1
CASSQGTLGGYNEQFF
TGTGCCAGCAGCCAAGGCACTTTGGGGGGCTACAATGAGCAGTTCTTC
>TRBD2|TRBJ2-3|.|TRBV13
CTSCLARGLAGGSTDTQYF
TGTACCAGCTGTTTAGCCAGGGGACTAGCGGGGGGGAGCACAGATACGCAGTATTTT
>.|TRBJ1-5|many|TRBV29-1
CSVGTDNQPQHF
TGCAGCGTTGGGACAGACAATCAGCCCCAGCATTTT
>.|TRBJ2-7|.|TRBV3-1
CASSQVADSYEQYF
TGTGCCAGCAGCCAAGTCGCAGATTCCTACGAGCAGTACTTC
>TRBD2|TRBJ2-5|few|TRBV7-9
CASSFREGETQYF
TGTGCCAGCAGCTTCAGGGAGGGAGAGACCCAGTACTTC
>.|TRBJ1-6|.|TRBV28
CASSLEVNNSPLHF
TGTGCCAGCAGTTTAGAGGTGAATAATTCACCCCTCCACTTT
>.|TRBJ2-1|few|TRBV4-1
CASSQEVGRDNEQFF
TGCGCCAGCAGCCAAGAAGTGGGTCGGGACAATGAGCAGTTCTTC
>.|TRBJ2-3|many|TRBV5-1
CASSLAGQTDTQYF
TGCGCCAGCAGCTTGGCCGGACAGACAGATACGCAGTATTTT
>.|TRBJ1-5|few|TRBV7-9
CASSLGGGIQGNQPQHF
TGTGCCAGCAGCTTAGGTGGGGGGATTCAAGGAAATCAGCCCCAGCATTTT
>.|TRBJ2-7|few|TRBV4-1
CASSQGPASTYEQYF
TGCGCCAGCAGCCAAGGTCCTGCCAGCACCTACGAGCAGTACTTC
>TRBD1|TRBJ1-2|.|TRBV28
CASSPGTGKGYGYTF
TGTGCCAGCAGTCCAGGGACAGGGAAGGGCTATGGCTACACCTTC
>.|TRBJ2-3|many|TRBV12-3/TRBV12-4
CASSLKAGKTDTQYF
TGTGCCAGCAGTTTAAAAGCCGGAAAAACAGATACGCAGTATTTT